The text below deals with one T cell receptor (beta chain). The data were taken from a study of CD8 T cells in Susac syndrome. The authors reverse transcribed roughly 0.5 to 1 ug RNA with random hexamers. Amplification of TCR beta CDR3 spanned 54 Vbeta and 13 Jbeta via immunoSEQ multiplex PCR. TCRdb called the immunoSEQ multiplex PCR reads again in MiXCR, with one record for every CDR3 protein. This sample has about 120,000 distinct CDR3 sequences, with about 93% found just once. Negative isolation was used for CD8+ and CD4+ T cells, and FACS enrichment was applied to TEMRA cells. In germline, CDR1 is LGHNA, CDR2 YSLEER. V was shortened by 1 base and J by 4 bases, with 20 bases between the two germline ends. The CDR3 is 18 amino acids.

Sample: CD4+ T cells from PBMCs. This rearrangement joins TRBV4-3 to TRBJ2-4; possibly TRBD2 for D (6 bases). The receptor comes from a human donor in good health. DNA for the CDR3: TGCGCCAGCAGCCAAGGGACTTATACGACTAGGCTTAAAAACATTCAGTACTTC. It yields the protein CASSQGTYTTRLKNIQYF.